This TCR beta chain was sequenced for a study of blood T cells in healthy people across ages. Then a second PCR, running about 6 to 12 cycles, was carried out with a sample-barcoded 5' primer and a J-beta primer mix. Using its own MiXCR run on the 5' RACE reads, TCRdb lists one record per CDR3 protein. The sample shows approximately 830,000 distinct CDR3 sequences, less than 80% of them seen only once. The CDR3 consists of 16 residues. Germline V lookup: CDR1 SGHDN, CDR2 FVKESK. The ends lost 6 bases at V and 5 bases at J; junction bases unmatched: 8. This chain links TRBV14 with TRBJ2-4; TRBD1 aligns across 12 bases. This TCR was recovered from a man younger than 45 in good health. The sample was blood. The CDR3 DNA follows: TGTGCCAGCAGTAAAGGGACAGGGGGCTTCCAAAACATTCAGTACTTC. Translated, it gives CASSKGTGGFQNIQYF.